The source of this T cell receptor (beta chain) is a study of cytomegalovirus exposure and HLA in healthy donors (dated by TCRdb to 2017 to 2019). As for the study more broadly: An earlier analysis of roughly 630 of the donors reported 250 to 350 Gb of sequence data and some 120 million unique TCR beta sequences from about 200 million T cells. In the later analysis, no new phenotypic data were used to find candidate immune exposures; instead, reliance was placed on TCR beta sequences and their occurrence across donors. Both class I and class II loci were covered by HLA typing, at four-digit resolution. The study used immunosequencing to profile the T cell repertoires of approximately 650 subjects and linked those repertoires to cytomegalovirus serostatus. The study combined high-throughput TCR immunosequencing, statistical association of individual TCRs with disease status, and machine learning to predict cytomegalovirus infection status. In an earlier analysis of 587 of the donors, high-throughput TCR beta sequencing was used to judge whether each TCR beta V gene segment behaved as functional or pseudogenic. The study aimed to test whether cataloging public T cell receptors could reveal signatures of past pathogen exposure. About five DR-DQ haplotypes were treated as single units for association and clustering because of strong linkage in the cohort. In addition to the first cohort of around 670 subjects, a separate validation cohort of approximately 110 different subjects was used. All discovery cohort repertoires had been generated on a single sequencing platform. Approximately 300 gigabases of sequencing data and approximately 92 million unique TCR sequences made up an early release that covered 500 to 650 HLA-typed donors. Among the approximately 400 genotyped donors, around 81% belonged to the genetic ancestry cluster associated with self-reported Caucasian donors. In a later genetic analysis, genome-wide SNP genotypes for about three fifths of the 666 donors were used, and that subset was treated as a discovery cohort. Typing coverage varied by locus: roughly 620-630 donors for A, B, C, DRB1 and DQB1; 522 for DQA1; about 600 for DPA1; around 450 for DPB1. Alongside the repertoire data, information on donor age, sex, ethnicity and CMV serostatus was compiled. In a later analysis, previously published TCR beta repertoires from roughly 710 donors were re-analyzed and high-resolution HLA genotyping was added so that TCR occurrence patterns could be studied. Across about 370 genotyped donors of the cohort, an average of approximately 240,000 unique TCR beta nucleotide sequences per donor were sequenced, and 15% to 20% of those sequences were non-productive. Summary of the overall study and its limitations: The 87-base-pair reads could not distinguish some IMGT-functional V segments, including TRBV6-2 and TRBV6-3, so those segments were excluded. According to a later analysis, most CMV-associated TCR beta chains appeared to be HLA-restricted, and the HLA associations seemed to be driven largely by CMV exposure. An association between a missense DCLRE1C variant and V-gene and J-gene trimming of TCR beta chains was found in a later genetic analysis and replicated in an independent cohort. Sequencing depth was assumed to be roughly uniform across donors in the presence/absence analyses, though that assumption may not hold. Most TCR sequences were seen in very few donors, while some public TCRs were found in many individuals. The only immune exposure information available for the cohort was CMV serostatus. Because HLA typing was unavailable for some donors at each locus, only the typed subset was used in association tests. In a later genetic analysis, fewer N-insertions in productive TCRs were reported among donors in an Asian-associated ancestry cluster than the approximately 630-donor mean. When HLA alleles, especially DR and DQ, strongly co-occurred, attributing TCR associations to individual alleles was difficult. Linkage disequilibrium might explain the correlated functional status among segregating V segments, but an unknown experimental factor could not be excluded. A further reported finding was that TCR beta sequences accurately predicted the HLA-A and HLA-B alleles for most subjects in the first cohort. Several of the top co-occurrence clusters appeared to be linked to parvovirus B19, influenza, CMV and Epstein-Barr virus, according to a later analysis. In a later analysis, HLA-associated TCR beta chains showed more clonal expansion and lower generation probabilities than non-associated chains that were equally common. A later analysis found that TCR association rates varied across HLA loci, with DRB1 alleles showing the most associated TCRs and HLA-C alleles the fewest. The cohort was sequenced for TCR beta chains only, and without alpha or paired-chain data the features that could be detected were limited. In an earlier analysis of 500 to 650 of the donors, most TCR beta V segments appeared in productive rearrangements about 87% or about 30% of the time, broadly matching IMGT annotations. Because counts were too low, about 15 rarely observed V segments, including chromosome 9 orphons, were left out of the earlier analysis of roughly 600 of the donors. In vitro tests confirmed that three of the cytomegalovirus-associated TCR beta chains recognize cytomegalovirus antigens. It was suggested by the authors that the approach could potentially be generalized to other disease states and immunological phenotypes. Specific HLA alleles were associated with 15,000 to 20,000 TCR beta sequences at a false discovery rate of 0.05 in a later analysis. A group of highly shared sequence variants was considered likely to be a technical artifact of the sequencing pipeline. In both the original and validation cohorts, the classifier was reported to diagnose cytomegalovirus status with high specificity and sensitivity. The study gave a list of 150 to 200 TCR beta chains associated with cytomegalovirus.

The cohort was made up of 500 to 850 healthy bone marrow donors. Cohort members were all nominally healthy when sampled, although unrecorded immune exposures were likely present. The donor tested CMV seropositive and was one of the 289 seropositive cohort members. Every donor gave a peripheral blood sample, and the peripheral blood mononuclear cells from that sample were used for TCR beta sequencing. Genomic DNA extraction from the blood cell samples was performed with the Qiagen DNeasy Blood Extraction Kit. CDR1 SGHKS and CDR2 YYEKEE were looked up in the germline V gene (reference sequence). The CDR3 measures 14 amino acids from cysteine to phenylalanine. The DNA shown is the 42-base CDR3, in frame from base 1. Here V drops 4 bases and J drops 4 bases, and the junction holds 6 bases not matched to any gene. Library creation used the immunoSEQ multiplex PCR assay. A mixture of 60 forward primers for TCR Vbeta segments and 13 reverse primers for TCR Jbeta segments was used in the multiplex PCR. A multiplex PCR assay on genomic DNA amplified the CDR3 region of rearranged TCR beta genes. The Illumina HiSeq System was used to sequence the amplified TCR beta libraries as 87-base-pair reads. On the authors' methods: In a later analysis, approximately 74 million unique TCR beta chains were counted across the 650 to 750 repertoires, and roughly 11 million of these chains were shared by at least two donors. A nearest-neighbor algorithm error-corrected the raw reads and collapsed the reads into unique sequences, merging closely related sequences to remove PCR and sequencing errors. To assign V, D and J gene segments, CDR3 sequences were aligned to IMGT reference sequences. For a sequence to be retained, at least a six-nucleotide match to both a V gene segment and a J gene segment was required. A rearrangement was called productive if the CDR3 had no stop codons and remained in frame with V and J, and every other rearrangement was called non-productive. CDR3 was defined by IMGT convention, running from the second conserved V-encoded cysteine to the conserved J-encoded phenylalanine. The earlier analysis of about 590 of the donors excluded sequences that lacked an unambiguous match to a single V gene segment. In an earlier analysis of several hundred of the donors, V segments were called functional above 56.7% productive rearrangements and were called segregating when the between-donor standard deviation exceeded 5%. A statistical classification framework was built to diagnose cytomegalovirus status from the catalog of TCR beta chain sequences. V and J gene assignment, in a later analysis, came from comparing TCR nucleotide sequences with IMGT/GENE-DB human TR gene sequences. Using the TCRdist pipeline, a later analysis assigned CDR3 sequences along with most-parsimonious VDJ recombination scenarios. A later analysis defined each TCR beta chain by its CDR3 amino acid sequence plus V-gene family, and excluded reads lacking a unique V-gene family. In a later analysis, 500 to 700 highly shared, low-generation-probability nucleotide sequences were removed to address suspected cross-contamination and a sequencing artifact. For each public chain, a later analysis derived a clonal expansion index from normalized ranks of inferred template counts within each repertoire. In a later analysis, generation probabilities were computed with a VDJ recombination model fitted to out-of-frame rearrangements, and the resulting probabilities were checked against IGoR. Hypergeometric tests were used in a later analysis to score TCR-TCR, TCR-HLA and TCR-CMV co-occurrence, with a repertoire-size bias correction applied to the TCR pairs. In a later analysis, false discovery rates were estimated by permuting HLA or CMV assignments 20 times. A later analysis grouped co-occurring TCRs with DBSCAN, adding TCRdist sequence similarity when clustering within HLA-allele-positive subsets. Co-occurrence clustering excluded repertoires with fewer than 30,000 or more than 120,000 public chains, plus five with anomalous nucleotide sharing. As stored in TCRdb, this immuneACCESS dataset retains in-frame rearrangements with V and J assigned. A fraction of the clones does not appear; measured against another copy, unresolved V genes explain less than half of the discrepancy, and the remainder lacks a known reason. V and J calls and clone size are given by that table; D and trimming were obtained from the DNA. Recorded for this sample are 130,000 to 150,000 clones; about 86% of them occurred a single time. The top ten hold roughly 4.2% of the sample.

With regard to this clone: It has no known antigen specificity. No quality values exist for individual bases; no much larger clone is one base distant.

The V gene is TRBV5-5 and the J gene is TRBJ2-5; TRBD1 lines up with 8 middle nucleotides. The TCR comes from a man aged 35 to 55 in good health and CMV-seropositive. The sequenced sample consisted of PBMCs. For the CDR3, the sequence is CASSSPTGGETQYF. The bases are TGTGCCAGCAGCAGTCCCACAGGGGGAGAGACCCAGTACTTC.